The 11 T cell receptor beta chains listed next were all sequenced from one sample in a study of blood T cell repertoires in COVID-19. The protocol was immunoSEQ multiplex PCR, while the TCRdb copy is restricted to in-frame clones and leaves out a portion. The sample lists 15,000 to 20,000 clones, over 75% occurring once. Sequenced material: peripheral blood. All receptors come from a human donor in a cohort sampled during active COVID-19.

V is TRBV6-4 and J is TRBJ2-3; D ambiguous. From germline, CDR1 is MRHNA and CDR2 SNTAGT. There are 14 residues in the CDR3. V was trimmed by 2 bases and J by 0 bases, leaving 6 bases between them. As DNA, the CDR3 is TGTGCCAGCAGTGACGGCCTTAGCACAGATACGCAGTATTTT. Its translation: CASSDGLSTDTQYF.

This clone was found a few times. The rearrangement uses TRBV4-1 and TRBJ1-1; possibly TRBD1 for D (6 bases). Trimming took off 5 bases at V and 4 bases at J, with 20 bases between the two ends. This CDR3 has 16 residues. The germline V gene encodes CDR1 MGHRA and CDR2 YSYEKL. CDR3 region: CASSFSPGQGSTEAFF. CDR3 in DNA: TGCGCCAGCAGCTTTAGCCCGGGACAAGGGAGCACTGAAGCTTTCTTT.

The genes are TRBV5-6 and TRBJ1-5; no definite D call. V dropped 2 bases and J dropped 2 bases, with 11 bases sitting between them. CDR1 SGHDT and CDR2 YYEEEE come from the germline V gene. This CDR3 has 15 residues. CDR3 region: CASSLRFSGNQPQHF. The CDR3, as DNA: TGTGCCAGCAGCTTACGGTTCTCGGGCAATCAGCCCCAGCATTTT.

This clone is a singleton in its sample. This chain connects TRBV7-8 to TRBJ1-5; 11 bases map to TRBD1. Germline CDR1 reads SGHVS; CDR2 reads FQNEAQ. The ends lost 5 bases at V and 3 bases at J; junction bases unmatched: 3. The CDR3 spans 15 residues. The CDR3 DNA follows: TGTGCCAGCAGCCCCGGACAGGGGGCCAATCAGCCCCAGCATTTT. This sequence encodes CASSPGQGANQPQHF.

The gene calls are TRBV14 and TRBJ1-1; D not certain. Per the germline V gene, CDR1 is SGHDN and CDR2 is FVKESK. The length of the CDR3 is 13 residues. The V gene lost 1 base and the J gene lost 6 bases, with 9 bases spanning the gap. This chain's CDR3 is CASSQVPGAEAFF. In nucleotides, the CDR3 is TGTGCCAGCAGCCAAGTTCCCGGGGCTGAAGCTTTCTTT.

V usage is TRBV28 and J usage is TRBJ2-2, with D possibly being TRBD2 (5 bases). This CDR3 is built from 15 residues. Between the trimmed V and J ends, which lost 2 bases and 1 base, there was a span of 8 bases. Germline V gives CDR1 MDHEN, CDR2 SYDVKM. CDR3 loop: CASSLGGRNTGELFF. The CDR3 coding sequence is TGTGCCAGCAGTTTAGGCGGGCGGAACACCGGGGAGCTGTTTTTT. The full variable domain, completed using reference TRBV28 and TRBJ2-2, is DVKVTQSSRYLVKRTGEKVFLECVQDMDHENMFWYRQDPGLGLRLIYFSYDVKMKEKGDIPEGYSVSREKKERFSLILESASTNQTSMYLCASSLGGRNTGELFFGEGSRLTVL.

The chain employs TRBV27 and TRBJ2-7, with 14 positions matching TRBD2. The germline gives CDR1 MNHEY, CDR2 SMNVEV (reference sequence). Trimming cost V 4 bases and J 4 bases; bases outside gene matches: 18. This CDR3 spans 20 amino acids. CDR3 DNA: TGTGCCAGCAGTTCCCTACGGGGGACTAGCGGGAGTCCGATGGGTTACGAGCAGTACTTC. Translating it yields CASSSLRGTSGSPMGYEQYF.

This clone was found once. Compared with germline, one end of the junction differs, possibly owing to a read error. The chain combines TRBV18 with TRBJ2-5; 7 positions match TRBD1. Germline loops: CDR1 KGHSH, CDR2 LQKENI. CDR3 size: 14 residues. The CDR3 is CASSPPTGPYTQYF. CDR3 in DNA: TGTGCCAGCTCCCCACCGACAGGGCCGTATACCCAGTACTTC.

The table lists this clone with a count of one. The chain couples TRBV6-2 or TRBV6-3 to TRBJ2-2, with 7 bases that match TRBD1. The V gene's germline CDR1 is MNHEY and CDR2 SVGEGT. The CDR3 loop spans 19 amino acids. The V and J ends lost 0 bases and 4 bases, in that order; junction bases with no gene match: 14. CDR3 residues: CASSYSIFLRQGLTGELFF. The CDR3 bases are TGTGCCAGCAGTTACTCGATATTCCTGCGACAGGGTCTCACCGGGGAGCTGTTTTTT.

V is TRBV15 and J is TRBJ1-6; tentative D call: TRBD1 (5 bases). Germline CDR1 is LNHNV and CDR2 is YYDKDF (reference sequence). V was cut by 4 bases and J by 7 bases, with 14 bases left in between. The CDR3 length is 15 residues. The CDR3 nucleotides are TGTGCCACCAGCACTAACAGGCGTTCGAATTCACCCCTCCACTTT. As protein: CATSTNRRSNSPLHF. Together with reference TRBV15 and TRBJ1-6, the CDR3 gives the full variable domain: DAMVIQNPRYQVTQFGKPVTLSCSQTLNHNVMYWYQQKSSQAPKLLFHYYDKDFNNEADTPDNFQSRRPNTSFCFLDIRSPGLGDTAMYLCATSTNRRSNSPLHFGNGTRLTVT.

CDR3 DNA: TGTGCCACCAGCAGAGGGTCCAGCGGGGATATAGAGACCCAGTACTTC. This codes for CATSRGSSGDIETQYF. V usage is TRBV15 and J usage is TRBJ2-5; 7 nucleotides line up with TRBD2. This CDR3 is built from 16 residues. Germline trimming cut 1 base from V and 4 bases from J; bases unmatched to any gene: 9. Germline values: CDR1 LNHNV, CDR2 YYDKDF (reference sequence).